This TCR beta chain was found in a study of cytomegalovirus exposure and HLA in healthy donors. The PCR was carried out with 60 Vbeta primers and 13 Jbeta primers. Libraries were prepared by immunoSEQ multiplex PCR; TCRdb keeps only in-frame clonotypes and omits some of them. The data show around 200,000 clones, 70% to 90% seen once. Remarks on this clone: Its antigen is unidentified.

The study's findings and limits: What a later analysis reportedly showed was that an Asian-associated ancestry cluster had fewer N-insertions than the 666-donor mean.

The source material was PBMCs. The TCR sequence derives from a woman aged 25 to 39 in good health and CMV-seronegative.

CDR3 sequence: CASSLPGTSLRETQYF. The CDR3 coding sequence is TGTGCCAGCAGCCTCCCCGGGACTAGTCTCCGGGAGACCCAGTACTTC. This rearrangement joins TRBV28 to TRBJ2-5; 8 positions match TRBD2. CDR3 size: 16 residues. Germline V gene lookup returns CDR1 MDHEN and CDR2 SYDVKM. Unmatched junction bases numbered 14, after V lost 6 bases and J lost 5 bases.